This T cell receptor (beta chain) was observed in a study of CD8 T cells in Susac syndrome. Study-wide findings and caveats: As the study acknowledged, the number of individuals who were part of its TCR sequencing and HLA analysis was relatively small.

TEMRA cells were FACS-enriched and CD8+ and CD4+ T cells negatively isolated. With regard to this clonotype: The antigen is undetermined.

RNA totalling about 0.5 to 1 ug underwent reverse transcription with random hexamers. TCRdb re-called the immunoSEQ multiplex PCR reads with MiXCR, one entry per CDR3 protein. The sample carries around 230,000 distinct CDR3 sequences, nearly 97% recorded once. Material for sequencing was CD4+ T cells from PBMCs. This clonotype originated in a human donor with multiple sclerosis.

This CDR3 reads CASSLEAKHQPQHF. Here the CDR3 DNA reads TGTGCCAGCAGCTTAGAGGCGAAGCATCAGCCCCAGCATTTT. The gene calls are TRBV7-2 and TRBJ1-5; unclear D gene. The length of the CDR3 is 14 residues. CDR1 and CDR2 from the germline V gene are SGHTA and FQGNSA. Trimming cost V 1 base and J 5 bases, with 9 bases left between them.